This TCR beta chain was documented in a study of T cells in Graves' hyperthyroidism and ophthalmopathy. After removal of 3 bases from V and 3 bases from J, the junction contained 3 bases not matched to a gene. Germline V gene data show CDR1 as SGDLS and CDR2 as YYNGEE. The CDR3 is 14 amino acids. The cohort's ophthalmopathy patients, a group with duration under 3 months, had a Clinical Activity Score of at least 3 and a NOSPECS grade of at least 4. Patients having uncontrolled infection, another autoimmune disease, pregnancy or lactation were not included. This clonotype showed up just a few times. Its specificity is unknown. A much larger clone differs from this one at a single base, so this may be a read error. RNA transcripts yielded amplified TCR beta CDR3 regions. Initially, a first-round RT-PCR of the TCR CDR3 employed the HTBI primer set. TCRdb re-derived calls from the multiplex PCR reads in MiXCR, one entry per CDR3 protein. The sample contains approximately 380,000 distinct CDR3 sequences, about an eighth of which appear only once.

Study conclusions and caveats: The blood repertoire included most of the expanded thyroid clonotypes above 0.001. Ophthalmopathy prediction by the model preceded onset by a median roughly 6 months.

The sequencing sample was made of blood. The chain combines TRBV9 with TRBJ2-7, with 10 bases identical to TRBD1. The clonotype originates from a man aged 50 to 59 with Graves' ophthalmopathy. The CDR3 spells CASSAGTGVYEQYF. For the CDR3, the DNA is TGTGCCAGCAGCGCCGGGACAGGGGTCTACGAGCAGTACTTC.